This T cell receptor beta chain was captured by sequencing in a study of blood T cells in healthy people across ages. This CDR3 contains 15 residues. Germline trimming cut 3 bases from V and 2 bases from J; bases unmatched to any gene: 3. Germline CDR1 reads ENHRY; CDR2 reads SYGVKD. A J-beta primer mix and a sample-barcoded 5' primer were used in a second PCR of about 7 to 12 cycles. TCRdb re-analysed the 5' RACE reads in MiXCR, keeping a single row per CDR3 protein. The sample has 1.5 million to 2 million distinct CDR3 sequences; roughly 30% are singletons. The TCR was taken from a woman under 40 in good health. V is TRBV10-3 and J is TRBJ1-1; 10 bases are shared with TRBD1. Sequencing was performed on blood. CDR3 sequence: CAISDGTGANTEAFF. Written as DNA, the CDR3 is TGTGCCATCAGTGACGGGACAGGGGCTAACACTGAAGCTTTCTTT.